This TCR beta chain appears in the sequencing data of a study of shared clonotypes between healthy human individuals. Study summary: CD4 naive and CD4 memory each took three plates per donor, while CD8 naive took two and CD8 memory one. Whole-study results and caveats: Richness estimates generally favored naive over memory subsets.

Investigators spread the genomic DNA of each subset evenly over several immunoSEQ plates. Here immunoSEQ multiplex PCR was the method, and the copy in TCRdb shows in-frame clones only, minus some. The sample has roughly 500,000 clones; 90% to 96% are singletons. CDR1 is MDHEN and CDR2 is SYDVKM in the germline V gene. Trimming removed 6 bases at V and 0 bases at J, with 18 bases between. The CDR3 has 17 residues. Concerning this clone itself: Its antigen remains unknown.

Sample: naive CD4+ T cells sorted from blood. This sample's subset: CD45RA+ positively selected. This clonotype originated in a woman between 25 and 40 years old in good health. The rearrangement uses TRBV28 and TRBJ1-5; D is perhaps TRBD1 (6 bases). The CDR3 region has the DNA TGTGCCAGCAGCGAAATGACAGGACTGATTAGCAATCAGCCCCAGCATTTT. It is translated as CASSEMTGLISNQPQHF.